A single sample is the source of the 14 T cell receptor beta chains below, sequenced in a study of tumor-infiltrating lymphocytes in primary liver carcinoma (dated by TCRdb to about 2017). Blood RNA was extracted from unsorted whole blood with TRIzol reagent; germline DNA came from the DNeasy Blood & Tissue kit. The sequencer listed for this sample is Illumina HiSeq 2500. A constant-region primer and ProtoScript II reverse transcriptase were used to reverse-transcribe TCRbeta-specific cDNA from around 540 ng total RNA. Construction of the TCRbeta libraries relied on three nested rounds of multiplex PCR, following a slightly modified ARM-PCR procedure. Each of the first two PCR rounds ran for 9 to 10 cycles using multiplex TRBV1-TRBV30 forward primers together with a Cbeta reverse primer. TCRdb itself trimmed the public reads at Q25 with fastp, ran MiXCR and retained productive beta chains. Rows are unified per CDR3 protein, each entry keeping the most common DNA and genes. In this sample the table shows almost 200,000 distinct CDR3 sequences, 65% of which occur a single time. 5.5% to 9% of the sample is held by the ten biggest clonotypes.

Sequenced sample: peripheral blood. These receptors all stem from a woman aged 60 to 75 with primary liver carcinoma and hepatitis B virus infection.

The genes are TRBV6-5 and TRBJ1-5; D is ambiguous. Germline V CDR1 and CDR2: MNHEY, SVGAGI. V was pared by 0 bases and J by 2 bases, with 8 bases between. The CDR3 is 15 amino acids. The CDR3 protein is CASSYSSGGNQPQHF. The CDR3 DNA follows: TGTGCCAGCAGTTACTCATCTGGGGGCAATCAGCCCCAGCATTTT.

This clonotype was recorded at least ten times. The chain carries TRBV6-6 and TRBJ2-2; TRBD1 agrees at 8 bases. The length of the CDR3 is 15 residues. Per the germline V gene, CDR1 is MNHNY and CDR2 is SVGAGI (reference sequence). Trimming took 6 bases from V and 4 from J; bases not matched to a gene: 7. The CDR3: CASRPGQGSTGELFF. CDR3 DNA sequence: TGTGCCAGCAGACCCGGACAGGGATCCACCGGGGAGCTGTTTTTT.

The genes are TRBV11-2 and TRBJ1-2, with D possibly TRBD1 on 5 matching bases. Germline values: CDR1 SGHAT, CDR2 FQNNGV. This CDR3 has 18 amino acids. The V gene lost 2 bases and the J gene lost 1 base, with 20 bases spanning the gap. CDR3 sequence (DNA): TGTGCCAGCAGCTTACAATTCCCAAGGGGCCGACTTAACTATGGCTACACCTTC. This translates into CASSLQFPRGRLNYGYTF.

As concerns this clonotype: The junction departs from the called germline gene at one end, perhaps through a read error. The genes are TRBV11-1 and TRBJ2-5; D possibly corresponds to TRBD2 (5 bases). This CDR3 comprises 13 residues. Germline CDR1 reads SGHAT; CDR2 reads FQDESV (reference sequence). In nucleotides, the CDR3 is TGTGCCAGCAGCTTAAGGGTTGGGGAGACCCAATACTTC. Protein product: CASSLRVGETQYF.

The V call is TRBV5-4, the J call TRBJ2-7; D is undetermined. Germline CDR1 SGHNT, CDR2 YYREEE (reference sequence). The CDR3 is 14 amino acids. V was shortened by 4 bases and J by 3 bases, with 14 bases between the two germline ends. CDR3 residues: CASSHSGQYYEQYF. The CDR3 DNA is TGTGCCAGCAGCCACAGTGGGCAGTACTACGAGCAGTACTTC.

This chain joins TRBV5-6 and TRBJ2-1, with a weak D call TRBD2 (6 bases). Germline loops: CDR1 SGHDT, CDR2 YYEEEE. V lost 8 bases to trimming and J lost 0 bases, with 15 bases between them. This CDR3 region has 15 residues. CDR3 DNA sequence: TGTGCCAGTAACTTAACCGGGAGCTCCTACAATGAGCAGTTCTTC. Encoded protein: CASNLTGSSYNEQFF.

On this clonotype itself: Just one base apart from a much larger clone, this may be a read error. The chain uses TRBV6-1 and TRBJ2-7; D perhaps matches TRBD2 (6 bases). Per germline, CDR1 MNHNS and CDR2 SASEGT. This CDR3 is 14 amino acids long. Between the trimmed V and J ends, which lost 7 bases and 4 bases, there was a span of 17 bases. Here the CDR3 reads CASTRGQEGYEQYF. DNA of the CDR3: TGTGCCAGCACCCGAGGTCAGGAGGGGTACGAGCAGTACTTC.

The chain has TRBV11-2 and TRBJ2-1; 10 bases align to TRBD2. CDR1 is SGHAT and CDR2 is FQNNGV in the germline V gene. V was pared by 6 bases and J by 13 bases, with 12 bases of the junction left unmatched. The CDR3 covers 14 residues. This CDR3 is CASSLSGTSVDQFF. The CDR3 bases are TGTGCCAGCAGTCTATCCGGGACTAGCGTTGATCAGTTCTTC. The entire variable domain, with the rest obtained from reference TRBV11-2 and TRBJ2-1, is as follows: EAGVAQSPRYKIIEKRQSVAFWCNPISGHATLYWYQQILGQGPKLLIQFQNNGVVDDSQLPKDRFSAERLKGVDSTLKIQPAKLEDSAVYLCASSLSGTSVDQFFGPGTRLTVL.

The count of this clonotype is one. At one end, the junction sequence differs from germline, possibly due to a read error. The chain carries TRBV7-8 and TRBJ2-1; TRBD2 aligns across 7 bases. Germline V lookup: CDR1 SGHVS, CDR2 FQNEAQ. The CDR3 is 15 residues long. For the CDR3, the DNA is TGTGACAGCATGGGAGCGGGGCCCCACTACAATGAGCAGTTCTTC. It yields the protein CDSMGAGPHYNEQFF.

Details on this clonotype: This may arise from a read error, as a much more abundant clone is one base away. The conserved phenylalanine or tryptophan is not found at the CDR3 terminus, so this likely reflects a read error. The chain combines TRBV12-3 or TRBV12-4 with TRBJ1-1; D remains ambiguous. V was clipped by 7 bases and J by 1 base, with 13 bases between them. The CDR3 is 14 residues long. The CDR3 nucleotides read TGTGCCAGCAATAAGAGGACGGAGAACACTGAAGCTTTCTAT. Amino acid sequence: CASNKRTENTEAFY.

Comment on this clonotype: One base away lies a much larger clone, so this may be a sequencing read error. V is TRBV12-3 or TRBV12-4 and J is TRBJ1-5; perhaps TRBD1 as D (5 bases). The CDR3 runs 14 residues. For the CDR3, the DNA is TGTGACAGCAGTTTAGCGCTCGGGGGGTCAGCCCAGCATTTT. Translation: CDSSLALGGSAQHF.

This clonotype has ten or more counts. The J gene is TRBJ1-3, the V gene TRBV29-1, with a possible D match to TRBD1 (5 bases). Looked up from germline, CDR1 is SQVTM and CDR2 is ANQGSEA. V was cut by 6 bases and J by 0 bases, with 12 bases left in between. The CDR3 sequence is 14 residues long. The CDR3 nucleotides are TGCAGCGTGCTAGACAGTAACTCTGGAAACACCATATATTTT. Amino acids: CSVLDSNSGNTIYF.

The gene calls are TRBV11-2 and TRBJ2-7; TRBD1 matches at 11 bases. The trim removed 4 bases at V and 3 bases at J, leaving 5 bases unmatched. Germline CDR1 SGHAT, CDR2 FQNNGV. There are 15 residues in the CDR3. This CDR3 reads CASSSRTGGNYEQYF. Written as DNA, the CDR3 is TGTGCCAGCAGCTCGCGGACAGGGGGCAACTACGAGCAGTACTTC.

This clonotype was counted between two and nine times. CDR3 sequence: CASTRVVVGEKLFF. The CDR3 region has the DNA TGTGCCAGCACCAGGGTCGTGGTCGGGGAAAAACTGTTTTTT. The chain is built from TRBV5-5 and TRBJ1-4; D is perhaps TRBD1 (5 bases). Germline CDR1 SGHKS, CDR2 YYEKEE (reference sequence). Trimming removed 6 bases at V and 8 bases at J, with 17 bases between. The CDR3 totals 14 residues.